Listed here is a single T cell receptor beta chain. Germline V gene lookup returns CDR1 DFQATT and CDR2 SNEGSKA (reference sequence). J was trimmed by 9 bases and V by 4 bases; bases with no gene match: 9. The CDR3 consists of 14 residues. The sample belongs to a study of T cells in Graves' hyperthyroidism and ophthalmopathy. RNA transcripts gave rise to amplified TCR beta CDR3 regions. A set of HTBI primers served as the primers for a first-round RT-PCR of the TCR CDR3. TCRdb itself ran the multiplex PCR reads through MiXCR, one entry per CDR3 protein. Of 700,000 to 950,000 distinct CDR3 sequences listed, 35% were seen once; the top ten hold roughly 30%. Patients aged 18 to 65 with hyperthyroidism were newly diagnosed, with duration under 2 months. The PBMCs were sourced from fresh peripheral blood (about 9.7 ml).

The chain carries TRBV20-1 and TRBJ2-5; TRBD2 aligns across 12 bases. This TCR was sampled from a woman between 40 and 55 years old with Graves' hyperthyroidism. The specimen was blood. The CDR3 loop reads CSAMGLAGGPPQYF. As DNA, the CDR3 is TGCAGTGCTATGGGGCTAGCGGGGGGGCCCCCCCAGTACTTC.